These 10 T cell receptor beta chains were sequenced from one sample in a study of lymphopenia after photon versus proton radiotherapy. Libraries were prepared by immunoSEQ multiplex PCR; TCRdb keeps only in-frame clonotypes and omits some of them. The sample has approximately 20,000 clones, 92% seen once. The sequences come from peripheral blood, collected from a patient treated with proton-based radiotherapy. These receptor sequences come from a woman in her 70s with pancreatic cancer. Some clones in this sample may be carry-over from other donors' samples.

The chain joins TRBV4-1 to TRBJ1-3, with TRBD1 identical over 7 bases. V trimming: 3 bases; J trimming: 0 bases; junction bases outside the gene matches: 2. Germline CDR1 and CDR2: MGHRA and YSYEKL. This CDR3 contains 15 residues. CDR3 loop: CASSQGQLSGNTIYF. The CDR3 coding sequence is TGCGCCAGCAGCCAGGGACAGCTCTCTGGAAACACCATATATTTT.

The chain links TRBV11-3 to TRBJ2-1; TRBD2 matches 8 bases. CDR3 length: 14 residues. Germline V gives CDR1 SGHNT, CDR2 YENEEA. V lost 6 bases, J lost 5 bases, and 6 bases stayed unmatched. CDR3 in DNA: TGTGCCAGCAGTCCAGGGACTAGAAACAATGAGCAGTTCTTC. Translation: CASSPGTRNNEQFF.

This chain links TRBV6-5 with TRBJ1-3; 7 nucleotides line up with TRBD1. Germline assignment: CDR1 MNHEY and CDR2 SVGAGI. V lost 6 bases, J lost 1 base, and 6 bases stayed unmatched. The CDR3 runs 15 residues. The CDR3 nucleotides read TGTGCCAGCAGCACCACAGGGGCTTCTGGAAACACCATATATTTT. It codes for CASSTTGASGNTIYF.

The chain's CDR3 is CASSKGEGRLRGYTF. DNA for the CDR3: TGTGCCAGCAGCAAAGGGGAGGGCCGGCTTCGAGGCTACACCTTC. V is TRBV21-1 and J is TRBJ1-2. TRBV21-1 is tagged as a pseudogene. This CDR3 spans 15 amino acids.

In nucleotides, the CDR3 is TGTGCCAGTAGTATAATCGGGCTTCCCGAGCAGTTCTTC. It translates to CASSIIGLPEQFF. The chain couples TRBV19 to TRBJ2-1; D is undetermined. Trimming took off 2 bases at V and 10 bases at J, with 12 bases between the two ends. This CDR3 has 13 amino acids. Per germline, CDR1 LNHDA and CDR2 SQIVND (reference sequence).

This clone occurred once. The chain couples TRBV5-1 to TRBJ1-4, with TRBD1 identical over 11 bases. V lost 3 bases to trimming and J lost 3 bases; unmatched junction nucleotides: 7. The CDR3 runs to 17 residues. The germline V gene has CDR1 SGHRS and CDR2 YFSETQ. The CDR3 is CASSSEGTGGSNEKLFF. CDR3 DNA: TGCGCCAGCAGCTCGGAAGGGACAGGGGGTTCTAATGAAAAACTGTTTTTT.

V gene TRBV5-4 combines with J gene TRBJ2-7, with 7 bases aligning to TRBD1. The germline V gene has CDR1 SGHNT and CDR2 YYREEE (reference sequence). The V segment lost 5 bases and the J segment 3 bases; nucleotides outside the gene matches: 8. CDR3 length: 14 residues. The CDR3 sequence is CASSTGTADYEQYF. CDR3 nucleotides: TGTGCCAGCAGTACGGGGACAGCGGACTACGAGCAGTACTTC.

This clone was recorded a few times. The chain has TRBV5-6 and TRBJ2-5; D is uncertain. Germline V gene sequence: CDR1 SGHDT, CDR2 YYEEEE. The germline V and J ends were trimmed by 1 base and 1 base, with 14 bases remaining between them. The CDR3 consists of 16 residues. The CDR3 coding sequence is TGTGCCAGCAGCTTGTCTTTACGGAAATTCCAAGAGACCCAGTACTTC. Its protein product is CASSLSLRKFQETQYF.

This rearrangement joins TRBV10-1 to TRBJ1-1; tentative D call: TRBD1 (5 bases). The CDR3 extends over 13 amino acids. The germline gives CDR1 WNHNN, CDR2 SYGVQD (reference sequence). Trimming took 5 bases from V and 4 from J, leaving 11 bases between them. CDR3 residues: CASSKKGTTEAFF. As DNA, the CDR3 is TGCGCCAGCAGTAAAAAGGGGACCACTGAAGCTTTCTTT.

Here the CDR3 DNA reads TGTGCTAGTGGTATCGGGACAGTCTATGGCTACACCTTC. It yields the protein CASGIGTVYGYTF. V gene TRBV12-5 combines with J gene TRBJ1-2; 7 positions match TRBD1. With 5 bases clipped from V and 4 bases from J, the junction kept 4 bases outside the gene matches. In germline, CDR1 is LGHNT, CDR2 FRNRAP. The CDR3 totals 13 residues.